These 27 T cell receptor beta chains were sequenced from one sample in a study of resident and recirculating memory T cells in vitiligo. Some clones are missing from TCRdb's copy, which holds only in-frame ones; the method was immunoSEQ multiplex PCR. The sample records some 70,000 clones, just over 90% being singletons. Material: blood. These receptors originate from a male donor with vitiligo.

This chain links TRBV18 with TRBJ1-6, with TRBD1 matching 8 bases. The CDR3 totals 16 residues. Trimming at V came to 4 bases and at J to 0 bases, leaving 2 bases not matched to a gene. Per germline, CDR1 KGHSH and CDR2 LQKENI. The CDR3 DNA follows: TGTGCCAGCTCACAAGGGACAGGCTCCTATAATTCACCCCTCCACTTT. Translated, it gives CASSQGTGSYNSPLHF.

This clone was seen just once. The DNA of the CDR3 is TGTGCCAGTAGCAGGACAGGGGATCTCACCTACAATGAGCAGTTCTTC. As protein: CASSRTGDLTYNEQFF. The chain uses TRBV19 and TRBJ2-1, with 9 bases matching TRBD1. CDR3 length equals 16 residues. V dropped 6 bases and J dropped 2; count of bases not matched to a gene: 8. In germline, CDR1 is LNHDA, CDR2 SQIVND (reference sequence). The whole variable domain, remainder taken from reference TRBV19 and TRBJ2-1, is DGGITQSPKYLFRKEGQNVTLSCEQNLNHDAMYWYRQDPGQGLRLIYYSQIVNDFQKGDIAEGYSVSREKKESFPLTVTSAQKNPTAFYLCASSRTGDLTYNEQFFGPGTRLTVL.

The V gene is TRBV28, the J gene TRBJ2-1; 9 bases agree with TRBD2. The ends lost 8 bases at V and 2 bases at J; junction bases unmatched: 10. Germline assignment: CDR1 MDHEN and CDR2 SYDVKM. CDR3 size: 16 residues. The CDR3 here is CASGGSRGGTYNEQFF. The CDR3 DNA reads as TGTGCCAGCGGAGGATCGCGGGGGGGCACCTACAATGAGCAGTTCTTC.

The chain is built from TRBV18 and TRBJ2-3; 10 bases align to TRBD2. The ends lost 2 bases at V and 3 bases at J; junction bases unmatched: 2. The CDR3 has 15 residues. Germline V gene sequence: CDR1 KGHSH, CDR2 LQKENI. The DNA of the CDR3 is TGTGCCAGCTCACCAACGACTAGCGGGACAGATACGCAGTATTTT. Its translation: CASSPTTSGTDTQYF.

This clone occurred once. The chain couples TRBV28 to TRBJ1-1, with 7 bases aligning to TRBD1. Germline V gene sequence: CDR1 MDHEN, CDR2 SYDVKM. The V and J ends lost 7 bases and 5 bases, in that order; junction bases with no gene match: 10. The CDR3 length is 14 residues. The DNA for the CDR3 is TGTGCCAGCACGCCGGGGACAGCCGGAACTGAAGCTTTCTTT. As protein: CASTPGTAGTEAFF.

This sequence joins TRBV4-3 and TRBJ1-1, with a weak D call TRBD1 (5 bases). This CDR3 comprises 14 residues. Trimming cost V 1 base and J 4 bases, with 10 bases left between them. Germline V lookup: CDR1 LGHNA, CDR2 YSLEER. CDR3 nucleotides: TGCGCCAGCAGCCAAGTGGGGCAGGCCACTGAAGCTTTCTTT. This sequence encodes CASSQVGQATEAFF.

The CDR3 nucleotides are TGTGCCAGCAGCCCAGCCCGCGGGGGGGCCCGGGATACGCAGTATTTT. It encodes CASSPARGGARDTQYF. This sequence joins TRBV7-2 and TRBJ2-3; 9 bases agree with TRBD2. CDR1 and CDR2 from the germline V gene are SGHTA and FQGNSA. This CDR3 is built from 16 residues. Trimming cost V 5 bases and J 6 bases; bases outside gene matches: 12. Full variable domain (remainder filled in from reference TRBV7-2 and TRBJ2-3): GAGVSQSPSNKVTEKGKDVELRCDPISGHTALYWYRQSLGQGLEFLIYFQGNSAPDKSGLPSDRFSAERTGGSVSTLTIQRTQQEDSAVYLCASSPARGGARDTQYFGPGTRLTVL.

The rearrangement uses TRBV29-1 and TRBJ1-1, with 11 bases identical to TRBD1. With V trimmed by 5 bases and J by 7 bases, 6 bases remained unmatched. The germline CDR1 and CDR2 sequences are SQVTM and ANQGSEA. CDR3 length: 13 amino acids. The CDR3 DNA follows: TGCAGCGTTCCGGACAGGGGGCATGGTGAAGCTTTCTTT. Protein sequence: CSVPDRGHGEAFF.

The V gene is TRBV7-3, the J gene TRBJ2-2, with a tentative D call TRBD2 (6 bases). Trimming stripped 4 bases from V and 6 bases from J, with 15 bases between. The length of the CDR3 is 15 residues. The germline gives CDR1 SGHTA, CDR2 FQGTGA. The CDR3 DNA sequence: TGTGCCAGCAGCTCATCCCGACTAGACGCCGGGGAGCTGTTTTTT. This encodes CASSSSRLDAGELFF.

The CDR3 sequence: CASSPLKAYEQYF. The CDR3 DNA follows: TGTGCCAGCTCACCGCTAAAAGCCTACGAGCAGTACTTC. The genes are TRBV18 and TRBJ2-7; unclear D gene. Trimming shortened V by 3 bases and J by 2 bases, and 8 bases separated the two germline ends. Germline V lookup: CDR1 KGHSH, CDR2 LQKENI. The CDR3 has 13 residues.

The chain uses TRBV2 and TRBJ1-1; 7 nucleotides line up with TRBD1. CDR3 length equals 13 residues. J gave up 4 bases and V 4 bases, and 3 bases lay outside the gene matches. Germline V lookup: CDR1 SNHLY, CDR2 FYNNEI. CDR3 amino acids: CASSGEGATEAFF. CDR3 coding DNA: TGTGCCAGCAGTGGTGAGGGGGCCACTGAAGCTTTCTTT.

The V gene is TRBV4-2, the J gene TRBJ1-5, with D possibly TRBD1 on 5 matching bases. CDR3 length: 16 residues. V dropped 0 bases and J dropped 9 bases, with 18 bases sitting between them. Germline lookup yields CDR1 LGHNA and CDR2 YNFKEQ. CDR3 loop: CASSQDGRRGIPPQHF. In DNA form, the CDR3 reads TGTGCCAGCAGCCAAGACGGGAGGCGGGGGATACCGCCCCAGCATTTT.

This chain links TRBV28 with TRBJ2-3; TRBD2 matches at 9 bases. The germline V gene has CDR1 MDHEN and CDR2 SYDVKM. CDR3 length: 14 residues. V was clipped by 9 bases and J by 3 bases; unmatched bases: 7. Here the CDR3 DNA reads TGTGCCAGTACTCCAGCGGGGGGAACAGATACGCAGTATTTT. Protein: CASTPAGGTDTQYF.

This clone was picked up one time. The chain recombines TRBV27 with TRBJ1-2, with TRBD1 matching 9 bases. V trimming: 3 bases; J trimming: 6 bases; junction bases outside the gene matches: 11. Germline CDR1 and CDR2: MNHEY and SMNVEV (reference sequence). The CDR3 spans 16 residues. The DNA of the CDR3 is TGTGCCAGCAGTTTCCTCCGCGAACAGGGGGCGGATGGCTACACCTTC. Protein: CASSFLREQGADGYTF.

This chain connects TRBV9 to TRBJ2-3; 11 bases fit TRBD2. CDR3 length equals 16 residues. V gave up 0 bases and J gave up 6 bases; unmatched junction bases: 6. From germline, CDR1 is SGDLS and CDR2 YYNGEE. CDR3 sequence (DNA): TGTGCCAGCAGCGTAGGTCTAGCGGGGGGTCCGGATACGCAGTATTTT. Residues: CASSVGLAGGPDTQYF. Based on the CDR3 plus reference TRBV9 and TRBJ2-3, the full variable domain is DSGVTQTPKHLITATGQRVTLRCSPRSGDLSVYWYQQSLDQGLQFLIQYYNGEERAKGNILERFSAQQFPDLHSELNLSSLELGDSALYFCASSVGLAGGPDTQYFGPGTRLTVL.

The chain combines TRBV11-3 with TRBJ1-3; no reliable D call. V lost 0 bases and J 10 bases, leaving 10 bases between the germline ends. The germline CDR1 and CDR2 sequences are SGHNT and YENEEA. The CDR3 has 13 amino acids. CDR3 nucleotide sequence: TGTGCCAGCAGCTTAGACCCCGGTGCTACCATATATTTT. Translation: CASSLDPGATIYF.

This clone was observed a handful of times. The CDR3 loop reads CASSFPLISRDTSEAFF. In nucleotides, the CDR3 is TGTGCCAGCAGTTTCCCCCTTATAAGCAGGGACACCTCTGAAGCTTTCTTT. The chain employs TRBV28 and TRBJ1-1, with D possibly being TRBD1 (6 bases). This CDR3 spans 17 amino acids. Germline V gene data show CDR1 as MDHEN and CDR2 as SYDVKM. The V end lost 3 bases, the J end lost 6 bases, and 23 bases lay between the germline ends.

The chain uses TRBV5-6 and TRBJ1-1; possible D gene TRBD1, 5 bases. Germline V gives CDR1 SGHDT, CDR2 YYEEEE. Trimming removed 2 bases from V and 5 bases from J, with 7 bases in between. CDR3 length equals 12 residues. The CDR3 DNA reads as TGTGCCAGCAGCTTTAGGGGTACTGAAGCTTTCTTT. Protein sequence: CASSFRGTEAFF.

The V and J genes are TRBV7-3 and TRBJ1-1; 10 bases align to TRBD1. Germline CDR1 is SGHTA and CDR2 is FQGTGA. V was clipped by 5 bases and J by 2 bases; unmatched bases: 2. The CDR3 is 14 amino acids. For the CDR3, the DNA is TGTGCCAGCAGCCTGACAGGGGGCAACACTGAAGCTTTCTTT. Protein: CASSLTGGNTEAFF.

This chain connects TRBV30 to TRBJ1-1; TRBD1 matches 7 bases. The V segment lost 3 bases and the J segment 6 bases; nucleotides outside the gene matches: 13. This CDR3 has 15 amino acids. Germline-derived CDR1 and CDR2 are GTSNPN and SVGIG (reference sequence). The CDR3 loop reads CAWRRNQQGRPEAFF. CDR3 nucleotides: TGTGCCTGGAGGAGGAACCAACAGGGGAGGCCTGAAGCTTTCTTT.

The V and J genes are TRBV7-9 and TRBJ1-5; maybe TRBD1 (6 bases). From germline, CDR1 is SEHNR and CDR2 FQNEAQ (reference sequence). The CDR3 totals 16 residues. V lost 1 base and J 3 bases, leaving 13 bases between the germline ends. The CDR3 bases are TGTGCCAGCAGCTTAGGGGGGGGCCGAAACAATCAGCCCCAGCATTTT. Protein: CASSLGGGRNNQPQHF.

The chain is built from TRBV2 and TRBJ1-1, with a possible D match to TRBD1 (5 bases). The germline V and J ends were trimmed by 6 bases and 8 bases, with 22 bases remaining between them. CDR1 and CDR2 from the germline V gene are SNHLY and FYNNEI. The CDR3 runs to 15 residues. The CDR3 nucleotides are TGTGCCAGCAGCCACCCTTCCCAGGGTAGGGGCGAAGCTTTCTTT. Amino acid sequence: CASSHPSQGRGEAFF.

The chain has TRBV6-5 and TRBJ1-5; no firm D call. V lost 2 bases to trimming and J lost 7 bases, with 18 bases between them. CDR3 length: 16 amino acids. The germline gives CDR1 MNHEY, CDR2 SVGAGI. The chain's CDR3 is CASSYACGEGQQPQHF. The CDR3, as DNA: TGTGCCAGCAGTTACGCTTGTGGGGAGGGCCAACAGCCCCAGCATTTT.

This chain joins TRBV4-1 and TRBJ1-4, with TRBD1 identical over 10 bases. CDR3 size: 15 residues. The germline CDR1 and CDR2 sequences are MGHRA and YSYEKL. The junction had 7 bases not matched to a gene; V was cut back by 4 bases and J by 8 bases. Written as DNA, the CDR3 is TGCGCCAGCAGCCTGGAAATGGACAGGGGGGAAAAACTGTTTTTT. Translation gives CASSLEMDRGEKLFF.

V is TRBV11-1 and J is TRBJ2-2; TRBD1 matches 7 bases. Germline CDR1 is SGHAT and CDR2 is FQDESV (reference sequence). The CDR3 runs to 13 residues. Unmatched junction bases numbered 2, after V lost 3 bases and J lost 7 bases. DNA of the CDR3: TGTGCCAGCAGCTTTTCAGGGGGCGGGGAGCTGTTTTTT. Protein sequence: CASSFSGGGELFF.

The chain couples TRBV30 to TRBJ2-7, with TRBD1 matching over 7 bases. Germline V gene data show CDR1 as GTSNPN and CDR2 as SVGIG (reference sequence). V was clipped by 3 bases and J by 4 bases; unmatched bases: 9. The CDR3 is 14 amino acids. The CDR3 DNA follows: TGTGCCTGGAGGGACGGACAGGTGGTTTACGAGCAGTACTTC. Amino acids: CAWRDGQVVYEQYF.

The CDR3 coding sequence is TGTGCCAGCAGCCCGACTAGCGGGGGCAGCGCAGATACGCAGTATTTT. This gives the protein CASSPTSGGSADTQYF. The V call is TRBV7-9, the J call TRBJ2-3, with 12 bases lining up with TRBD2. This CDR3 contains 16 residues. The J segment lost 4 bases and the V segment lost 5 bases, leaving 7 bases of the junction unmatched. The germline V gene encodes CDR1 SEHNR and CDR2 FQNEAQ (reference sequence). The entire variable domain, with the rest obtained from reference TRBV7-9 and TRBJ2-3, is as follows: DTGVSQNPRHKITKRGQNVTFRCDPISEHNRLYWYRQTLGQGPEFLTYFQNEAQLEKSRLLSDRFSAERPKGSFSTLEIQRTEQGDSAMYLCASSPTSGGSADTQYFGPGTRLTVL.